The 29 T cell receptor beta chains given below trace back to one sample, sequenced in a study of blood T cell repertoires in COVID-19. TCRdb's copy holds only in-frame clones and misses some; the assay was immunoSEQ multiplex PCR. Counted here are approximately 210,000 clones, approximately 90% occurring once; the ten biggest clones make up just over 0.7%. The material sequenced was peripheral blood. These receptors were collected from a man aged 40-49 years with acute or convalescent COVID-19.

The CDR3 reads CASSLVASLDTGELFF. CDR3 bases: TGTGCCAGCAGTTTAGTGGCTAGCCTAGACACCGGGGAGCTGTTTTTT. The rearrangement uses TRBV27 and TRBJ2-2, with a weak D call TRBD2 (5 bases). This CDR3 contains 16 residues. The V gene lost 2 bases and the J gene lost 3 bases, with 13 bases spanning the gap. Germline CDR1 is MNHEY and CDR2 is SMNVEV (reference sequence).

The V call is TRBV19, the J call TRBJ1-5; tentatively, D is TRBD1 (5 bases). CDR3 length equals 14 residues. The V gene lost 7 bases and the J gene lost 4 bases, with 14 bases spanning the gap. Germline V gene sequence: CDR1 LNHDA, CDR2 SQIVND (reference sequence). The CDR3 spells CASTLRQTNQPQHF. As DNA, the CDR3 is TGTGCCAGTACCCTACGACAGACTAATCAGCCCCAGCATTTT.

The chain has TRBV19 and TRBJ1-1; unclear D gene. CDR3 size: 14 residues. V lost 9 bases and J lost 4, with 18 bases in between. Germline V gene data show CDR1 as LNHDA and CDR2 as SQIVND (reference sequence). CDR3 in amino acids: CASRVEGLGTEAFF. The CDR3 DNA reads as TGTGCCAGCCGCGTTGAGGGCTTGGGCACTGAAGCTTTCTTT.

The chain combines TRBV5-1 with TRBJ1-6; D is possibly TRBD1 (6 bases). There are 14 residues in the CDR3. Per the germline V gene, CDR1 is SGHRS and CDR2 is YFSETQ. The ends were cut back, 0 bases at V and 13 bases at J, with 14 bases in the middle. CDR3 loop: CASSLEGHRGPLHF. In nucleotides, the CDR3 is TGCGCCAGCAGCTTGGAGGGACATAGGGGTCCCCTCCACTTT.

V is TRBV19 and J is TRBJ2-3; D may be TRBD2 (6 bases). This CDR3 contains 15 residues. The germline V gene has CDR1 LNHDA and CDR2 SQIVND (reference sequence). V lost 7 bases and J lost 0, with 14 bases in between. CDR3 region: CASTRGATSTDTQYF. In DNA, the CDR3 is TGTGCCAGTACTCGCGGGGCGACCAGCACAGATACGCAGTATTTT.

A remark on this clone: A single base separates this from a much larger clone, so it may be a read error. This chain joins TRBV3-1 (or the pseudogene TRBV3-2) and TRBJ1-2, with D perhaps matching TRBD1 (5 bases). This CDR3 is built from 13 residues. CDR1 LGHDT and CDR2 YNNKEL come from the germline V gene (reference sequence). V shed 2 bases and J shed 1 base, with 5 bases lying between them. CDR3 nucleotides: TGTGCCAGCAGCCAACAGGGTAACTATGGCTACACCTTC. Encoded protein: CASSQQGNYGYTF.

CDR3 amino acids: CAWTVQGAGGYTF. CDR3 sequence (DNA): TGTGCCTGGACTGTTCAGGGGGCGGGTGGCTACACCTTC. The chain joins TRBV30 to TRBJ1-2; 8 bases agree with TRBD1. The junction had 8 bases not matched to a gene; V was cut back by 4 bases and J by 7 bases. The CDR3 covers 13 residues. Germline values: CDR1 GTSNPN, CDR2 SVGIG (reference sequence). The full variable domain, completed using reference TRBV30 and TRBJ1-2, is SQTIHQWPATLVQPVGSPLSLECTVEGTSNPNLYWYRQAAGRGLQLLFYSVGIGQISSEVPQNLSASRPQDRQFILSSKKLLLSDSGFYLCAWTVQGAGGYTFGSGTRLTVV.

This rearrangement joins TRBV24-1 to TRBJ2-1; perhaps TRBD1 as D (6 bases). CDR3 size: 15 residues. The germline CDR1 and CDR2 sequences are KGHDR and SFDVKD. The V end was cut by 4 bases, the J end by 3 bases, with 12 bases between. The CDR3 loop is CATSDPRGNYNEQFF. For the CDR3, the DNA is TGTGCCACCAGTGACCCCAGGGGAAACTACAATGAGCAGTTCTTC.

This clone was detected only a few times. This chain connects TRBV3-1 (or the pseudogene TRBV3-2) to TRBJ1-1, with D hard to call. Trimming took 5 bases from V and 5 from J, leaving 12 bases between them. Looked up from germline, CDR1 is LGHDT and CDR2 is YNNKEL (reference sequence). The CDR3 is 13 residues long. CDR3 sequence (DNA): TGTGCCAGCAGCTCCTCGCTCCAGACTGAAGCTTTCTTT. Residues: CASSSSLQTEAFF.

Worth noting for this clone: Other DNA sequences within the sample encode an identical CDR3. The V and J genes are TRBV3-1 (or the pseudogene TRBV3-2) and TRBJ2-5; TRBD1 matches at 9 bases. The CDR3 contains 14 residues. The J segment lost 4 bases and the V segment lost 3 bases, leaving 3 bases of the junction unmatched. Germline V lookup: CDR1 LGHDT, CDR2 YNNKEL (reference sequence). CDR3 region: CASSQMTGGETQYF. The CDR3 bases are TGTGCCAGCAGCCAGATGACAGGGGGAGAGACCCAGTACTTC.

The J gene is TRBJ2-7, the V gene TRBV6-5; tentatively, D is TRBD2 (5 bases). The germline V and J ends were trimmed by 0 bases and 3 bases, with 12 bases remaining between them. Per germline, CDR1 MNHEY and CDR2 SVGAGI. CDR3 length: 15 amino acids. The DNA for the CDR3 is TGTGCCAGCAGTTACTCAGGTGGGGAGATCTACGAGCAGTACTTC. Its translation is CASSYSGGEIYEQYF.

The genes are TRBV2 and TRBJ1-2, with TRBD1 identical over 9 bases. V lost 0 bases and J lost 3; bases outside the gene matches: 2. Germline assignment: CDR1 SNHLY and CDR2 FYNNEI. The CDR3 runs to 15 residues. CDR3 sequence: CASSEAGQGYYGYTF. The DNA of the CDR3 is TGTGCCAGCAGTGAAGCTGGACAGGGGTACTATGGCTACACCTTC.

The rearrangement joins TRBV19 to TRBJ1-1; 7 bases align to TRBD1. The V gene's germline CDR1 is LNHDA and CDR2 SQIVND (reference sequence). Trimming at V came to 0 bases and at J to 6 bases, leaving 10 bases not matched to a gene. CDR3 length equals 16 residues. CDR3 coding DNA: TGTGCCAGTAGTATAGACCGAGGGGGCGAGGCACCTGAAGCTTTCTTT. Translating it yields CASSIDRGGEAPEAFF.

This clone was observed once. V usage is TRBV6-1 and J usage is TRBJ1-3; TRBD1 matches at 7 bases. V gave up 4 bases and J gave up 4 bases; unmatched junction bases: 13. Germline V gene lookup returns CDR1 MNHNS and CDR2 SASEGT. The CDR3 is made up of 17 amino acids. The CDR3 DNA sequence: TGTGCCAGCAGTGCATCTCCTACCGGGACAGCAGGAAACACCATATATTTT. The encoded protein is CASSASPTGTAGNTIYF.

This chain joins TRBV7-9 and TRBJ1-1, with D perhaps TRBD1 (6 bases). This CDR3 is 14 amino acids long. V was trimmed by 8 bases and J by 0 bases, leaving 13 bases between them. Germline assignment: CDR1 SEHNR and CDR2 FQNEAQ (reference sequence). The CDR3 DNA is TGTGCCAGCTATCGGGACACCATGAACACTGAAGCTTTCTTT. It encodes CASYRDTMNTEAFF.

The chain has TRBV11-2 and TRBJ2-1, with 7 bases aligning to TRBD2. The CDR3 is made up of 17 amino acids. Germline V gene data show CDR1 as SGHAT and CDR2 as FQNNGV. With V trimmed by 1 base and J by 8 bases, 14 bases remained unmatched. CDR3 DNA: TGTGCCAGCAGCTTAGGACTAGCTGTATTTCCCCATGATGAGCAGTTCTTC. As protein: CASSLGLAVFPHDEQFF.

V and J are TRBV4-2 and TRBJ2-7; TRBD2 is a possible D gene (6 bases). V lost 4 bases and J 0 bases, leaving 16 bases between the germline ends. Germline CDR1 LGHNA, CDR2 YNFKEQ. The CDR3 is 16 residues long. DNA for the CDR3: TGTGCCAGCAGCCGGGCCGGGCGGGATGTCTCCTACGAGCAGTACTTC. As protein: CASSRAGRDVSYEQYF.

The V gene is TRBV6-2 or TRBV6-3, the J gene TRBJ2-2; D call uncertain. Per germline, CDR1 MNHEY and CDR2 SVGEGT. Trimming stripped 3 bases from V and 7 bases from J, with 6 bases between. This CDR3 spans 12 amino acids. The CDR3 sequence: CASSYRDGELFF. The CDR3 DNA sequence: TGTGCCAGCAGTTATAGAGACGGGGAGCTGTTTTTT.

The gene calls are TRBV5-4 and TRBJ2-3; 10 bases map to TRBD2. Germline V gene lookup returns CDR1 SGHNT and CDR2 YYREEE (reference sequence). V shed 1 base and J 2 bases; nucleotides not matched to a gene: 4. There are 16 residues in the CDR3. The CDR3 DNA reads TGTGCCAGCAGCTTGAAAAGCGGGGGGGCCACAGATACGCAGTATTTT. This translates into CASSLKSGGATDTQYF.

The V gene is TRBV7-9, the J gene TRBJ2-7; TRBD2 matches at 8 bases. CDR1 SEHNR and CDR2 FQNEAQ come from the germline V gene (reference sequence). Trimming at V came to 5 bases and at J to 7 bases, leaving 4 bases not matched to a gene. The length of the CDR3 is 12 residues. CDR3 bases: TGTGCCAGCAGCCTTTCTAGCGGGGAGCAGTACTTC. Translated: CASSLSSGEQYF.

This clone has more than one count but fewer than ten. The V gene is TRBV9, the J gene TRBJ1-6, with 11 bases matching TRBD1. Germline-derived CDR1 and CDR2 are SGDLS and YYNGEE. V gave up 7 bases and J gave up 9 bases; unmatched junction bases: 6. CDR3 length: 14 amino acids. The CDR3 spells CASGPGQGVSPLHF. As DNA, the CDR3 is TGTGCCAGCGGTCCGGGACAGGGGGTTTCACCCCTCCACTTT.

V is TRBV5-6 and J is TRBJ2-7; TRBD1 is a possible D gene (6 bases). Germline values: CDR1 SGHDT, CDR2 YYEEEE. The length of the CDR3 is 13 residues. The CDR3 reads CAYRTAIYYEQYF. CDR3 in DNA: TGTGCGTATAGGACAGCCATTTACTACGAGCAGTACTTC.

V gene TRBV7-2 combines with J gene TRBJ2-3, with TRBD2 matching over 7 bases. The CDR3 is 15 residues long. CDR1 SGHTA and CDR2 FQGNSA come from the germline V gene. With V trimmed by 0 bases and J by 1 base, 1 base remained unmatched. CDR3: CASSLASGRTDTQYF. Written as DNA, the CDR3 is TGTGCCAGCAGCTTAGCTAGCGGGCGCACAGATACGCAGTATTTT.

The chain uses TRBV11-2 and TRBJ2-6; no definite D call. Germline V gene data show CDR1 as SGHAT and CDR2 as FQNNGV. V dropped 5 bases and J dropped 7 bases, with 24 bases sitting between them. The CDR3 extends over 18 amino acids. The CDR3 region is CASSRLVDAGLGANVLTF. The CDR3 DNA is TGTGCCAGCAGCCGTCTTGTCGACGCAGGCCTTGGAGCCAACGTCCTGACTTTC.

Here the CDR3 DNA reads TGTGCCAGCAGCACCCACGACAGGATGAGGGCTGGGGCCAACGTCCTGACTTTC. Amino acid sequence: CASSTHDRMRAGANVLTF. The J gene is TRBJ2-6, the V gene TRBV4-2; TRBD1 is a possible D gene (6 bases). The CDR3 covers 18 residues. Looked up from germline, CDR1 is LGHNA and CDR2 is YNFKEQ. The V gene lost 5 bases and the J gene lost 2 bases, with 19 bases spanning the gap.

The chain carries TRBV2 and TRBJ1-2, with 11 bases aligning to TRBD1. J lost 8 bases, V lost 7 bases, and 21 bases had no gene match. Germline CDR1 is SNHLY and CDR2 is FYNNEI. The CDR3 covers 18 residues. The CDR3 spells CASTRRPGTGGIGEGYTF. The CDR3 coding sequence is TGTGCCAGCACCCGCAGGCCCGGGACAGGGGGTATAGGTGAGGGCTACACCTTC. The full variable domain, with the rest looked up from reference TRBV2 and TRBJ1-2, is EPEVTQTPSHQVTQMGQEVILRCVPISNHLYFYWYRQILGQKVEFLVSFYNNEISEKSEIFDDQFSVERPDGSNFTLKIRSTKLEDSAMYFCASTRRPGTGGIGEGYTFGSGTRLTVV.

V and J are TRBV27 and TRBJ2-1, with 7 bases fitting TRBD1. The V gene end was trimmed by 5 bases and the J gene end by 5 bases; junction bases not matched to a gene: 3. This CDR3 is 13 amino acids long. The V gene's germline CDR1 is MNHEY and CDR2 SMNVEV (reference sequence). CDR3 DNA: TGTGCCAGCAGTGTTGACAGGGACAATGAGCAGTTCTTC. It encodes CASSVDRDNEQFF.

The gene calls are TRBV10-3 and TRBJ2-2; 13 bases line up with TRBD2. In germline, CDR1 is ENHRY, CDR2 SYGVKD. V shed 0 bases, J shed 4 bases, and the junction held 5 bases outside the gene matches. The CDR3 has 18 amino acids. In DNA, the CDR3 is TGTGCCATCAGTGAGTCCGGGACTAGCGGGACAGGCACCGGGGAGCTGTTTTTT. As protein: CAISESGTSGTGTGELFF.

The CDR3 region is CASSSSGSRYNEQFF. For the CDR3, the DNA is TGTGCCAGCAGCTCTAGCGGGAGCCGTTACAATGAGCAGTTCTTC. This chain connects TRBV7-2 to TRBJ2-1; the match to TRBD2 covers 10 bases. J lost 4 bases, V lost 4 bases, and 4 bases had no gene match. The CDR3 covers 15 residues. Germline V gene sequence: CDR1 SGHTA, CDR2 FQGNSA.